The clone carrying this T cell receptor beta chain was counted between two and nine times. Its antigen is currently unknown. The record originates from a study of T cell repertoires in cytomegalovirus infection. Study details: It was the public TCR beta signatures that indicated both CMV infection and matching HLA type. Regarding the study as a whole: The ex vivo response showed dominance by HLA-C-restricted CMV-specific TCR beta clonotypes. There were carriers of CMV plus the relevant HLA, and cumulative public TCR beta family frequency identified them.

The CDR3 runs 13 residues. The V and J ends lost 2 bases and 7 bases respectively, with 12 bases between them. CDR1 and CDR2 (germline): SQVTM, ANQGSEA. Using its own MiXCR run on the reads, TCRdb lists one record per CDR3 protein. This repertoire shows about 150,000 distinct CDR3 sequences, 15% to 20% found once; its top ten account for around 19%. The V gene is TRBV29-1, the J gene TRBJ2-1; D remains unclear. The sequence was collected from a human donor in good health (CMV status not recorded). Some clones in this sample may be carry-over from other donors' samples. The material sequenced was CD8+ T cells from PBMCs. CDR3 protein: CSVEYGFRNEQFF. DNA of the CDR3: TGCAGCGTTGAATACGGGTTCAGAAATGAGCAGTTCTTC.